The clone carrying this T cell receptor (beta chain) was detected only a few times. V gave up 4 bases and J gave up 8 bases; unmatched junction bases: 4. The germline CDR1 and CDR2 sequences are MDHEN and SYDVKM. The CDR3 is made up of 12 amino acids. The record originates from a study of T-cell reconstitution after alpha-beta-depleted transplantation in children. The authors prepared the TCRbeta library with unique molecular identifiers. Via MiXCR, TCRdb re-called the PCR reads, giving one row per CDR3 protein. The table lists 600,000 to 700,000 distinct CDR3 sequences, 16% of them singletons. Sequencing was performed on PBMCs from the stem cell graft donor, taken from the stem cell graft. The sequence was obtained from a human donor who donated a stem cell graft to a child with acute myeloid leukemia. V usage is TRBV28 and J usage is TRBJ1-2, with TRBD1 matching 7 bases. Written as DNA, the CDR3 is TGTGCCAGCAGTTCCGGGACAGCGGGCTACACCTTC. Amino acids: CASSSGTAGYTF.